These 30 T cell receptor beta chains were all obtained from the same sample, sequenced in a study of regulatory T cells in long-lasting Graves disease (dated by TCRdb to the early 2020s). What the time point label conveys for this sample: persistent/refractory GD, antithyroid drugs over 5 years with positive TRAb. RNA was extracted from PBMCs in TRIzol for both TCR sequencing and RNA sequencing. Library construction relied on multiplex PCR. Sequencing was carried out with an Illumina HiSeq 4000. To build TCR beta libraries, CDR3 regions were amplified by Arm-PCR using iRepertoire HTBI primers. The public reads were quality trimmed at Q25 with fastp and then assembled into clones with MiXCR by TCRdb, keeping productive beta chains. Duplicate CDR3 protein sequences are folded into a single record with the most common DNA and genes. The sample table lists about 430,000 distinct CDR3 sequences, 21% of them with a count of one. Of the sample, more than 13% is held by the ten largest clones.

Here the sequenced sample was peripheral blood mononuclear cells (PBMCs), taken when the disease was refractory, from a patient treated with antithyroid drugs. These receptors were collected from a female donor with Graves disease.

The chain is built from TRBV30 and TRBJ1-2; D gene ambiguous. Trimming stripped 0 bases from V and 6 bases from J, with 8 bases between. Per germline, CDR1 GTSNPN and CDR2 SVGIG (reference sequence). This CDR3 has 12 amino acids. The CDR3 coding sequence is TGTGCCTGGAGTGTTGATGACCATGGCTACACCTTC. Translation gives CAWSVDDHGYTF.

The chain has TRBV11-2 and TRBJ2-2; D is unclear. The germline V gene encodes CDR1 SGHAT and CDR2 FQNNGV. This CDR3 spans 15 amino acids. V gave up 5 bases and J gave up 3 bases, with 13 bases separating them. The CDR3 reads CASSPSPGDTGELFF. The DNA of the CDR3 is TGTGCCAGCAGCCCCTCCCCAGGAGACACCGGGGAGCTGTTTTTT.

This chain connects TRBV6-1 to TRBJ1-1; D is unresolved. The CDR3 contains 12 residues. Germline loops: CDR1 MNHNS, CDR2 SASEGT. V was clipped by 6 bases and J by 7 bases, with 12 bases between them. In DNA form, the CDR3 reads TGTGCCAGCAGCACGGACGGTATTGAAGCTTTCTTT. It specifies CASSTDGIEAFF.

This clonotype has more than one count but fewer than ten. The V and J genes are TRBV29-1 and TRBJ2-7; D possibly matches TRBD1 or TRBD2 (6 bases each). V shed 4 bases and J shed 3 bases, with 13 bases lying between them. The CDR3 covers 13 residues. Looked up from germline, CDR1 is SQVTM and CDR2 is ANQGSEA. CDR3 in amino acids: CSVGGDIHYEQYF. The CDR3 DNA reads as TGCAGCGTTGGGGGGGACATACACTACGAGCAGTACTTC.

This clonotype was counted a few times. This rearrangement joins TRBV7-9 to TRBJ2-2; TRBD2 aligns across 9 bases. This CDR3 region has 17 residues. J gave up 4 bases and V 3 bases, and 9 bases lay outside the gene matches. Germline loops: CDR1 SEHNR, CDR2 FQNEAQ (reference sequence). The CDR3 DNA reads TGTGCCAGCAGCTTGCTGGCCCTAGCGGGGTCCACCGGGGAGCTGTTTTTT. This sequence encodes CASSLLALAGSTGELFF. Full variable domain (remainder filled in from reference TRBV7-9 and TRBJ2-2): DTGVSQNPRHKITKRGQNVTFRCDPISEHNRLYWYRQTLGQGPEFLTYFQNEAQLEKSRLLSDRFSAERPKGSFSTLEIQRTEQGDSAMYLCASSLLALAGSTGELFFGEGSRLTVL.

V and J are TRBV7-9 and TRBJ2-4, with TRBD1 matching 7 bases. The trim removed 1 base at V and 0 bases at J, leaving 9 bases unmatched. This CDR3 has 18 residues. The germline gives CDR1 SEHNR, CDR2 FQNEAQ (reference sequence). DNA for the CDR3: TGTGCCAGCAGCTTAGGAGGGGGCCCGAGTCTAGCCAAAAACATTCAGTACTTC. Its protein product is CASSLGGGPSLAKNIQYF.

The gene calls are TRBV5-1 and TRBJ2-7; 9 nucleotides line up with TRBD1. This CDR3 spans 15 amino acids. Germline V gene lookup returns CDR1 SGHRS and CDR2 YFSETQ. The junction had 8 bases not matched to a gene; V was cut back by 4 bases and J by 3 bases. The CDR3 DNA reads as TGCGCCAGCAGCGCCGCCGGGACAGGGTTCTACGAGCAGTACTTC. Translating gives CASSAAGTGFYEQYF.

This clonotype was seen a few times. The chain joins TRBV7-9 to TRBJ2-2; D unresolved. Germline V lookup: CDR1 SEHNR, CDR2 FQNEAQ (reference sequence). Deletions cut 5 bases from V and 7 bases from J, with 8 bases between. The CDR3 spans 12 residues. CDR3 region: CASSNWSGELFF. DNA for the CDR3: TGTGCCAGCAGCAACTGGAGCGGGGAGCTGTTTTTT. The full variable domain, in which reference TRBV7-9 and TRBJ2-2 provide the parts outside the CDR3, is DTGVSQNPRHKITKRGQNVTFRCDPISEHNRLYWYRQTLGQGPEFLTYFQNEAQLEKSRLLSDRFSAERPKGSFSTLEIQRTEQGDSAMYLCASSNWSGELFFGEGSRLTVL.

In this sample, this clonotype turned up many times. The genes are TRBV2 and TRBJ2-7; D is unclear. This CDR3 has 16 residues. In germline, CDR1 is SNHLY, CDR2 FYNNEI. V lost 6 bases and J lost 6, with 24 bases in between. The CDR3 DNA is TGTGCCAGCAGAGCCCAGGACGCCACGCTGGACCTCGAGCAGTACTTC. Translation: CASRAQDATLDLEQYF.

In this sample, this clonotype turned up once. This may be a read error, as it is one base from a much larger clone. The chain links TRBV7-9 to TRBJ1-5; D gene ambiguous. Trimming took 5 bases from V and 4 from J, leaving 12 bases between them. The CDR3 has 14 residues. Looked up from germline, CDR1 is SEHNR and CDR2 is FQNEAQ (reference sequence). The CDR3 nucleotides are TGTGCCAGCAGCAGGGAGGATAGAAATCAGCCCCAGCATTTT. Protein product: CASSREDRNQPQHF.

At least ten counts were recorded for this clonotype. The V and J genes are TRBV5-1 and TRBJ1-4; 12 positions agree with TRBD1. V lost 4 bases and J lost 10; bases outside the gene matches: 8. This CDR3 has 15 amino acids. In germline, CDR1 is SGHRS, CDR2 YFSETQ. CDR3 nucleotide sequence: TGCGCCAGCAGCGCGATGGGACAGGGGGCAGGAAAACTGTTTTTT. Amino acids: CASSAMGQGAGKLFF.

The table lists this clonotype with a few counts. The chain carries TRBV7-2 and TRBJ1-1, with D possibly TRBD1 on 6 matching bases. Trimming removed 1 base at V and 8 bases at J, with 20 bases between. Germline V gives CDR1 SGHTA, CDR2 FQGNSA. The CDR3 spans 16 residues. CDR3 amino acids: CASSLVFWRAGTEAFF. CDR3 in DNA: TGTGCCAGCAGCTTAGTATTTTGGAGGGCCGGGACAGAAGCTTTCTTT.

In its sample, this clonotype was seen many times. This rearrangement joins TRBV5-1 to TRBJ2-7; perhaps D is TRBD1 or TRBD2 (5 bases each). CDR1 is SGHRS and CDR2 is YFSETQ in the germline V gene. The CDR3 is made up of 14 amino acids. Deletions cut 1 base from V and 2 bases from J, with 10 bases between. Here the CDR3 DNA reads TGCGCCAGCAGCTTGTCCGGGACCGCCTACGAGCAGTACTTC. Translated, it gives CASSLSGTAYEQYF.

The V and J genes are TRBV11-2 and TRBJ2-1; D is possibly TRBD1 or TRBD2 (6 bases each). The V end was cut by 8 bases, the J end by 0 bases, with 17 bases between. There are 16 residues in the CDR3. Germline CDR1 and CDR2: SGHAT and FQNNGV. CDR3 residues: CASGGKGGSSYNEQFF. Here the CDR3 DNA reads TGTGCCAGCGGGGGGAAAGGGGGGAGCTCCTACAATGAGCAGTTCTTC.

This clonotype was counted only a few times. The V gene is TRBV3-1, the J gene TRBJ1-5; D unclear. The CDR3 contains 15 residues. V was shortened by 3 bases and J by 0 bases, with 9 bases between the two germline ends. CDR1 and CDR2 (germline): LGHDT, YNNKEL (reference sequence). CDR3 sequence reads: CASSHGQVSNQPQHF. The CDR3, as DNA: TGTGCCAGCAGCCATGGGCAGGTTAGCAATCAGCCCCAGCATTTT.

This clonotype has more than one count but fewer than ten. This rearrangement joins TRBV19 to TRBJ2-7; no firm D call. The CDR3 length is 14 residues. V dropped 4 bases and J dropped 0 bases, with 10 bases sitting between them. Germline CDR1 reads LNHDA; CDR2 reads SQIVND (reference sequence). The CDR3 loop is CASSTHRNSYEQYF. Written as DNA, the CDR3 is TGTGCCAGTAGTACCCACAGAAACTCCTACGAGCAGTACTTC.

This clonotype was recorded at least ten times. The chain carries TRBV28 and TRBJ2-7, with D possibly called TRBD1 or TRBD2 (7 bases each). The length of the CDR3 is 14 residues. The germline V and J ends were trimmed by 6 bases and 4 bases, with 16 bases remaining between them. Germline CDR1 is MDHEN and CDR2 is SYDVKM. The CDR3 DNA reads TGTGCCAGCAGGCCCCAGGGGGAGGGTTACGAGCAGTACTTC. Its protein is CASRPQGEGYEQYF.

Comments on this clonotype: This sequence may be a read error, since a much larger clone differs from it by one base. V usage is TRBV12-3 or TRBV12-4 and J usage is TRBJ1-5; 7 bases are shared with TRBD1. The CDR3 is 15 amino acids. Germline trimming cut 9 bases from V and 6 bases from J; bases unmatched to any gene: 14. The CDR3 DNA is TGTGCCAGTGGTAGGACAGGTGGGCGCAGTCAGCCCCAGCATTTT. Encoded protein: CASGRTGGRSQPQHF.

The table lists this clonotype with a few counts. A much larger clone differs from this one at a single base, so this may be a read error. The rearrangement links TRBV15 to TRBJ1-1; 9 bases map to TRBD1. The germline CDR1 and CDR2 sequences are LNHNV and YYDKDF (reference sequence). V gave up 5 bases and J gave up 6 bases; unmatched junction bases: 13. This CDR3 is built from 16 residues. In nucleotides, the CDR3 is TGTGCCACCAGCGTGTTCGGGACAGGGTTGCACGCTGAAGCTTTCTTT. Its translation is CATSVFGTGLHAEAFF. Based on the CDR3 plus reference TRBV15 and TRBJ1-1, the full variable domain is DAMVIQNPRYQVTQFGKPVTLSCSQTLNHNVMYWYQQKSSQAPKLLFHYYDKDFNNEADTPDNFQSRRPNTSFCFLDIRSPGLGDTAMYLCATSVFGTGLHAEAFFGQGTRLTVV.

This clonotype was recorded many times. The chain links TRBV28 to TRBJ2-5; D perhaps matches TRBD2 (7 bases). This CDR3 contains 18 residues. CDR1 and CDR2 from the germline V gene are MDHEN and SYDVKM. The V end lost 4 bases, the J end lost 1 base, and 22 bases lay between the germline ends. The CDR3 loop reads CASSSPLGGPGAQETQYF. DNA of the CDR3: TGTGCCAGCAGTTCCCCCTTGGGAGGGCCGGGGGCCCAAGAGACCCAGTACTTC.

This clonotype was picked up many times. The chain links TRBV20-1 to TRBJ2-7, with D hard to call. V was cut by 6 bases and J by 2 bases, with 14 bases left in between. The CDR3 length is 13 residues. Germline CDR1 DFQATT, CDR2 SNEGSKA (reference sequence). The CDR3 reads CSAKQAAAYEQYF. The CDR3 nucleotides read TGCAGTGCCAAGCAGGCAGCCGCCTACGAGCAGTACTTC.

Concerning this clonotype: This could be a read error, since a much larger clone is one nucleotide away. This CDR3 is CTSSTGAYEQYF. The CDR3 region has the DNA TGTACCAGCAGCACCGGAGCCTACGAGCAGTACTTC. J is TRBJ2-7 and V is TRBV28; D remains unclear. The germline CDR1 and CDR2 sequences are MDHEN and SYDVKM. The CDR3 is 12 amino acids.

This clonotype came up a few times. This chain joins TRBV11-2 and TRBJ2-7, with D possibly matching TRBD1 (5 bases). Germline values: CDR1 SGHAT, CDR2 FQNNGV. The CDR3 consists of 14 residues. Between the trimmed V and J ends, which lost 1 base and 4 bases, there was a span of 11 bases. The CDR3 nucleotides are TGTGCCAGCAGCTTAGGGGCAGGGCGGTACGAGCAGTACTTC. Its translation is CASSLGAGRYEQYF.

In its sample, this clonotype was seen many times. V gene TRBV5-1 combines with J gene TRBJ2-7; 12 bases map to TRBD2. V was clipped by 5 bases and J by 5 bases; unmatched bases: 11. The CDR3 consists of 16 residues. Germline values: CDR1 SGHRS, CDR2 YFSETQ. The CDR3 nucleotides read TGCGCCAGCAGAGGTCTAGCGGGAGGGCTGGCCGACGAGCAGTACTTC. Its translation: CASRGLAGGLADEQYF.

The rearrangement joins TRBV6-1 to TRBJ1-5; D unresolved. CDR3 length equals 15 residues. Per germline, CDR1 MNHNS and CDR2 SASEGT. V was trimmed by 3 bases and J by 2 bases, leaving 11 bases between them. The CDR3 sequence: CASSDPREGNQPQHF. The CDR3 coding sequence is TGTGCCAGCAGTGACCCCCGGGAGGGCAATCAGCCCCAGCATTTT.

This clonotype has at least ten counts. The chain joins TRBV11-2 to TRBJ1-1; D might be TRBD1 (5 bases). Trimming stripped 0 bases from V and 11 bases from J, with 10 bases between. This CDR3 is built from 12 residues. Per the germline V gene, CDR1 is SGHAT and CDR2 is FQNNGV. The DNA of the CDR3 is TGTGCCAGCAGCTTAGATGCAGGGAGGGCTTTCTTT. Amino acids: CASSLDAGRAFF.

Ten or more counts support this clonotype. V gene TRBV29-1 combines with J gene TRBJ2-7; 9 positions match TRBD2. With V trimmed by 1 base and J by 3 bases, 7 bases remained unmatched. The CDR3 runs to 15 residues. From germline, CDR1 is SQVTM and CDR2 ANQGSEA. CDR3 sequence reads: CSVEGEVTSGYEQYF. The CDR3 DNA reads as TGCAGCGTTGAAGGGGAGGTGACTAGCGGCTACGAGCAGTACTTC.

J is TRBJ1-4 and V is TRBV5-6, with 8 bases identical to TRBD1. The CDR3 runs to 18 residues. V lost 3 bases to trimming and J lost 4 bases; unmatched junction nucleotides: 14. From germline, CDR1 is SGHDT and CDR2 YYEEEE. The CDR3: CASSSTGQGNYLNEKLFF. CDR3 nucleotide sequence: TGTGCCAGCAGCTCTACAGGACAGGGCAACTACCTTAATGAAAAACTGTTTTTT.

This clonotype was counted a few times. This chain uses TRBV5-6 with TRBJ2-4; 8 bases fit TRBD1. With 4 bases clipped from V and 6 bases from J, the junction kept 9 bases outside the gene matches. The CDR3 runs to 15 residues. Germline CDR1 is SGHDT and CDR2 is YYEEEE. CDR3: CASSGLQGGGNIQYF. CDR3 nucleotides: TGTGCCAGCAGCGGCCTACAGGGGGGCGGAAACATTCAGTACTTC.

This clonotype was seen many times. CDR3 region: CAISESLQGPYEQYF. The CDR3 DNA is TGTGCCATCAGTGAGAGCCTACAGGGGCCCTACGAGCAGTACTTC. The J gene is TRBJ2-7, the V gene TRBV10-3; 7 nucleotides match TRBD1. There are 15 residues in the CDR3. Germline CDR1 reads ENHRY; CDR2 reads SYGVKD. The ends lost 2 bases at V and 2 bases at J; junction bases unmatched: 6.